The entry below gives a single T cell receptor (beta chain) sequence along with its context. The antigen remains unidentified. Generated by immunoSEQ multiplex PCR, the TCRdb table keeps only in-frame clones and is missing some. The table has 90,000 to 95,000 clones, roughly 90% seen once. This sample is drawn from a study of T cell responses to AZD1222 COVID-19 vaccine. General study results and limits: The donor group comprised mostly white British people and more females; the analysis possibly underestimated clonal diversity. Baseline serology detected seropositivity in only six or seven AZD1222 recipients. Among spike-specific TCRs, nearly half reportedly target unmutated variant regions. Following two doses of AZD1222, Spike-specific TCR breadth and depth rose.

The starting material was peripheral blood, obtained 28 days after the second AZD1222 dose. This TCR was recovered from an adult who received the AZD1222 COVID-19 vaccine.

CDR3 loop: CASSLGGAQETQYF. As DNA, the CDR3 is TGTGCCAGCAGCTTAGGGGGAGCACAAGAGACCCAGTACTTC. The chain joins TRBV7-2 to TRBJ2-5; the D gene is possibly TRBD2 (5 bases). V lost 1 base and J lost 2, with 8 bases in between. The CDR3 loop spans 14 amino acids. From germline, CDR1 is SGHTA and CDR2 FQGNSA.